This T cell receptor beta chain was recorded in a study of cytomegalovirus exposure and HLA in healthy donors. Primers included in the PCR were 60 Vbeta and 13 Jbeta primers. The data were produced by immunoSEQ multiplex PCR, yet TCRdb's version contains in-frame clones alone and is incomplete. Of about 150,000 clones listed, roughly 70% were seen once; the top ten hold approximately 2.8%. Germline-derived CDR1 and CDR2 are GTSNPN and SVGIG (reference sequence). This CDR3 comprises 12 residues. Trimming cost V 4 bases and J 8 bases, with 14 bases left between them. The chain joins TRBV30 to TRBJ1-1; D remains ambiguous. The sequenced sample was PBMCs. The clonotype was recovered from a male donor in good health and CMV-seronegative. DNA of the CDR3: TGTGCCTGGACTCTACTCGGGAACGAAGCTTTCTTT. It translates to CAWTLLGNEAFF.